The 26 T cell receptor beta chains given below trace back to one sample, sequenced in a study of a mutant IDH1 vaccine in newly diagnosed glioma. Sample time point: week 47, end of study. Topical imiquimod was applied with each vaccine dose, which held 300 ug of mutant IDH1 20-mer peptide. Profiling relied on immunoSEQ multiplex PCR, and the TCRdb table lists in-frame clones only, not all of them. The data show around 50,000 clones, about 65% seen once. Their antigens remain unidentified. The sample here was peripheral blood mononuclear cells (PBMCs), taken from a glioma patient whose treatment included an IDH1 peptide vaccine. These receptor sequences come from a man aged 35-49 years with glioma. Some clones in this sample may be carry-over from other donors' samples.

V is TRBV5-6 and J is TRBJ1-1; D unresolved. Trimming took off 2 bases at V and 5 bases at J, with 7 bases between the two ends. Per germline, CDR1 SGHDT and CDR2 YYEEEE. This CDR3 spans 12 amino acids. The chain's CDR3 is CASSFPLTEAFF. CDR3 sequence (DNA): TGTGCCAGCAGCTTCCCGTTAACTGAAGCTTTCTTT. Complete variable domain (other parts from reference TRBV5-6 and TRBJ1-1): DAGVTQSPTHLIKTRGQQVTLRCSPKSGHDTVSWYQQALGQGPQFIFQYYEEEERQRGNFPDRFSGHQFPNYSSELNVNALLLGDSALYLCASSFPLTEAFFGQGTRLTVV.

The chain carries TRBV30 and TRBJ2-2; D unresolved. Germline CDR1 reads GTSNPN; CDR2 reads SVGIG (reference sequence). This CDR3 is 13 amino acids long. Trimming took off 0 bases at V and 4 bases at J, with 6 bases between the two ends. The CDR3 DNA reads TGTGCCTGGAGTGTACAGAGCACCGGGGAGCTGTTTTTT. Translated: CAWSVQSTGELFF. The full variable domain, in which reference TRBV30 and TRBJ2-2 provide the parts outside the CDR3, is SQTIHQWPATLVQPVGSPLSLECTVEGTSNPNLYWYRQAAGRGLQLLFYSVGIGQISSEVPQNLSASRPQDRQFILSSKKLLLSDSGFYLCAWSVQSTGELFFGEGSRLTVL.

The chain carries TRBV7-8 and TRBJ2-7; D is possibly TRBD2 (6 bases). This CDR3 is 14 amino acids long. Trimming pared 5 bases from V and 4 bases from J, leaving 15 bases between. Germline assignment: CDR1 SGHVS and CDR2 FQNEAQ. The CDR3 sequence: CASSRTTGTYEQYF. The CDR3 coding sequence is TGTGCCAGCAGCCGCACGACGGGGACTTACGAGCAGTACTTC.

This sequence joins TRBV5-6 and TRBJ2-3; D unresolved. CDR3 length: 15 amino acids. In germline, CDR1 is SGHDT, CDR2 YYEEEE. V lost 0 bases and J 0 bases, leaving 8 bases between the germline ends. CDR3 in DNA: TGTGCCAGCAGCTTGGCACAACTAAGCACAGATACGCAGTATTTT. This codes for CASSLAQLSTDTQYF.

This clone was observed a handful of times. The rearrangement joins TRBV5-1 to TRBJ1-2; D unresolved. The CDR3 covers 12 residues. V lost 0 bases and J lost 8, with 8 bases in between. CDR1 and CDR2 from the germline V gene are SGHRS and YFSETQ. The CDR3 region has the DNA TGCGCCAGCAGCTTGGGACTCGAAGGCTACACCTTC. It codes for CASSLGLEGYTF.

The chain uses TRBV19 and TRBJ1-5, with a possible D match to TRBD1 (5 bases). V shed 1 base and J shed 7 bases, with 11 bases lying between them. Germline V gene lookup returns CDR1 LNHDA and CDR2 SQIVND (reference sequence). The CDR3 is made up of 14 amino acids. The DNA for the CDR3 is TGTGCCAGTAGTATAGTCACGGGGACCCAGCCCCAGCATTTT. It codes for CASSIVTGTQPQHF.

This CDR3 is CASTSGTTNTGELFF. The CDR3 DNA reads TGTGCCAGCACCTCCGGGACTACGAACACCGGGGAGCTGTTTTTT. V usage is TRBV6-1 and J usage is TRBJ2-2; TRBD2 matches 7 bases. The V gene's germline CDR1 is MNHNS and CDR2 SASEGT. The CDR3 runs to 15 residues. V shed 7 bases and J 0 bases; nucleotides not matched to a gene: 5.

J is TRBJ1-1 and V is TRBV11-2; 8 nucleotides match TRBD1. This CDR3 has 14 amino acids. V was clipped by 5 bases and J by 4 bases; unmatched bases: 6. The germline V gene encodes CDR1 SGHAT and CDR2 FQNNGV. CDR3 sequence: CASSRRGLGTEAFF. In DNA form, the CDR3 reads TGTGCCAGCAGCCGCAGGGGGCTTGGCACTGAAGCTTTCTTT.

The rearrangement uses TRBV5-4 and TRBJ1-5; D is ambiguous. Trimming shortened V by 0 bases and J by 7 bases, and 8 bases separated the two germline ends. This CDR3 is built from 13 residues. Germline lookup yields CDR1 SGHNT and CDR2 YYREEE (reference sequence). The CDR3 region has the DNA TGTGCCAGCAGCTTGGACAGCCGACAGCCCCAGCATTTT. It encodes CASSLDSRQPQHF.

This chain uses TRBV4-2 with TRBJ2-1, with 9 nucleotides matching TRBD2. The J segment lost 6 bases and the V segment lost 0 bases, leaving 6 bases of the junction unmatched. The CDR3 contains 16 residues. Germline V CDR1 and CDR2: LGHNA, YNFKEQ. This CDR3 reads CASSQETAGGSNEQFF. The CDR3 coding sequence is TGTGCCAGCAGCCAAGAAACAGCGGGGGGTTCCAATGAGCAGTTCTTC.

The chain employs TRBV11-2 and TRBJ2-7, with 8 bases that match TRBD1. This CDR3 region has 13 residues. V lost 5 bases and J lost 4; bases outside the gene matches: 4. CDR1 and CDR2 from the germline V gene are SGHAT and FQNNGV. The CDR3 sequence: CASSQGQVYEQYF. DNA for the CDR3: TGTGCCAGCAGCCAGGGACAGGTTTACGAGCAGTACTTC.

The chain links TRBV5-4 to TRBJ2-3; D gene ambiguous. Germline CDR1 and CDR2: SGHNT and YYREEE (reference sequence). V dropped 3 bases and J dropped 5 bases, with 7 bases sitting between them. This CDR3 has 12 amino acids. CDR3 sequence (DNA): TGTGCCAGCAGCTCCGGATTAGATACGCAGTATTTT. Protein: CASSSGLDTQYF. Looking up the rest from reference TRBV5-4 and TRBJ2-3 gives the full variable domain: ETGVTQSPTHLIKTRGQQVTLRCSSQSGHNTVSWYQQALGQGPQFIFQYYREEENGRGNFPPRFSGLQFPNYSSELNVNALELDDSALYLCASSSGLDTQYFGPGTRLTVL.

The chain carries TRBV6-1 and TRBJ1-3, with D perhaps TRBD1 (6 bases). Trimming stripped 2 bases from V and 4 bases from J, with 12 bases between. Germline CDR1 reads MNHNS; CDR2 reads SASEGT. The CDR3 spans 15 residues. CDR3 in amino acids: CASSELGGAGNTIYF. CDR3 nucleotides: TGTGCCAGCAGTGAATTGGGGGGCGCCGGAAACACCATATATTTT.

The chain carries TRBV18 and TRBJ1-2; D possibly corresponds to TRBD1 (6 bases). Germline loops: CDR1 KGHSH, CDR2 LQKENI. CDR3 length: 16 residues. The ends were cut back, 2 bases at V and 3 bases at J, with 16 bases in the middle. The CDR3 sequence: CASSPSMGGLDYGYTF. The CDR3 nucleotides read TGTGCCAGCTCACCAAGTATGGGGGGGCTGGACTATGGCTACACCTTC.

Only a few counts were recorded for this clone. The rearrangement joins TRBV6-5 to TRBJ2-7; D is perhaps TRBD1 (7 bases). Germline V gives CDR1 MNHEY, CDR2 SVGAGI. The CDR3 spans 16 residues. The V and J ends lost 0 bases and 1 base respectively, with 13 bases between them. This CDR3 reads CASSYSRRGRSYEQYF. The CDR3 DNA is TGTGCCAGCAGTTACTCGAGGAGGGGGCGGTCCTACGAGCAGTACTTC.

The chain couples TRBV23-1 to TRBJ1-1, with 8 bases that match TRBD1. TRBV23-1 is flagged as an ORF with uncertain function. This CDR3 contains 10 residues. V shed 10 bases and J 8 bases; nucleotides not matched to a gene: 3. In nucleotides, the CDR3 is TGCGCCAAAGGACAGGGAGAAGCTTTCTTT. This encodes CAKGQGEAFF.

In nucleotides, the CDR3 is TGCAGCGGGGGGGACAGGGGAATGTATGGCTACACCTTC. Its translation: CSGGDRGMYGYTF. This chain joins TRBV29-1 and TRBJ1-2, with 10 bases fitting TRBD1. The ends lost 7 bases at V and 5 bases at J; junction bases unmatched: 7. The CDR3 totals 13 residues. In germline, CDR1 is SQVTM, CDR2 ANQGSEA.

The CDR3 sequence is CASSQYGTSGGKADTQYF. CDR3 nucleotide sequence: TGCGCCAGCAGCCAATATGGGACTAGCGGGGGGAAGGCAGATACGCAGTATTTT. V is TRBV4-1 and J is TRBJ2-3; 15 bases agree with TRBD2. There are 18 residues in the CDR3. Germline values: CDR1 MGHRA, CDR2 YSYEKL. The ends lost 2 bases at V and 4 bases at J; junction bases unmatched: 7.

This clone occurred a few times. The chain recombines TRBV6-5 with TRBJ2-2; perhaps TRBD2 as D (5 bases). V lost 6 bases to trimming and J lost 6 bases, with 8 bases between them. The CDR3 totals 12 residues. Per the germline V gene, CDR1 is MNHEY and CDR2 is SVGAGI. The CDR3 loop reads CASSRGSGELFF. The CDR3, as DNA: TGTGCCAGCAGCCGGGGTTCCGGGGAGCTGTTTTTT.

The chain recombines TRBV19 with TRBJ1-1; D is ambiguous. V was pared by 5 bases and J by 1 base, with 5 bases between. In germline, CDR1 is LNHDA, CDR2 SQIVND (reference sequence). The CDR3 has 12 amino acids. The CDR3 is CASSPANTEAFF. The CDR3 DNA follows: TGTGCCAGTAGTCCAGCGAACACTGAAGCTTTCTTT.

The CDR3: CASSFQTFSGNTIYF. In DNA form, the CDR3 reads TGTGCCAGCAGCTTCCAGACCTTTTCTGGAAACACCATATATTTT. This chain joins TRBV5-6 and TRBJ1-3, with D unresolved. V was trimmed by 2 bases and J by 1 base, leaving 10 bases between them. Germline CDR1 SGHDT, CDR2 YYEEEE. The CDR3 covers 15 residues.

The chain carries TRBV23-1 and TRBJ1-1, with no clear D. TRBV23-1 is an ORF, with its function uncertain. Trimming stripped 2 bases from V and 5 bases from J, with 15 bases between. CDR3 size: 15 residues. Written as DNA, the CDR3 is TGCGCCAGCAGTCAACCACTAATCACTGGGACTGAAGCTTTCTTT. It translates to CASSQPLITGTEAFF.

Notes on this clone: One junction end does not reproduce the germline sequence, and a read error may be involved. The chain couples TRBV2 to TRBJ2-7; TRBD1 is a possible D gene (5 bases). Germline-derived CDR1 and CDR2 are SNHLY and FYNNEI. CDR3 length equals 14 residues. As DNA, the CDR3 is TGTGCCAGCAGAGAAGGGGCACAGACCTACGAGCAGTACTTC. Translation gives CASREGAQTYEQYF.

This clone appeared once. The V call is TRBV7-8, the J call TRBJ1-2; 9 bases align to TRBD1. This CDR3 is 14 amino acids long. Trimming removed 1 base from V and 9 bases from J; junction bases left unmatched: 6. The germline gives CDR1 SGHVS, CDR2 FQNEAQ. The CDR3: CASSLGTGDVSYTF. The CDR3 nucleotides are TGTGCCAGCAGCTTAGGGACAGGGGACGTTAGCTACACCTTC. Combining the CDR3 with reference TRBV7-8 and TRBJ1-2 gives the whole variable domain GAGVSQSPRYKVAKRGQDVALRCDPISGHVSLFWYQQALGQGPEFLTYFQNEAQLDKSGLPSDRFFAERPEGSVSTLKIQRTQQEDSAVYLCASSLGTGDVSYTFGSGTRLTVV.

This clone was counted between two and nine times. The chain has TRBV29-1 and TRBJ2-1, with no clear D. Germline V gene lookup returns CDR1 SQVTM and CDR2 ANQGSEA. The V and J ends lost 4 bases and 6 bases respectively, with 7 bases between them. This CDR3 is 11 amino acids long. The CDR3 sequence: CSVVVFNEQFF. The CDR3 region has the DNA TGCAGCGTTGTTGTCTTCAATGAGCAGTTCTTC.

V is TRBV19 and J is TRBJ2-2; D may match TRBD1 or TRBD2 (6 bases each). Trimming stripped 10 bases from V and 4 bases from J, with 19 bases between. This CDR3 spans 15 amino acids. Germline CDR1 is LNHDA and CDR2 is SQIVND (reference sequence). The CDR3 here is CATYRGESGTGELFF. The CDR3 nucleotides read TGTGCCACCTATAGGGGGGAGTCCGGCACCGGGGAGCTGTTTTTT. The full variable domain, with the rest looked up from reference TRBV19 and TRBJ2-2, is DGGITQSPKYLFRKEGQNVTLSCEQNLNHDAMYWYRQDPGQGLRLIYYSQIVNDFQKGDIAEGYSVSREKKESFPLTVTSAQKNPTAFYLCATYRGESGTGELFFGEGSRLTVL.